These 24 T cell receptor beta chains originate from one sample sequenced in a study of blood T cell dynamics during melanoma immunotherapy. The table came from immunoSEQ multiplex PCR; TCRdb's copy has only in-frame clones and leaves some out. The sample has about 11,000 clones, almost 85% seen once; the top ten hold more than 15%. The time point is: week 3, after first cycle of checkpoint inhibitor. This material consisted of blood, taken from a patient treated with checkpoint blockade. These receptors all stem from a human donor with melanoma.

The genes are TRBV28 and TRBJ1-5; a possible D gene is TRBD1 (6 bases). The CDR3 totals 15 residues. Germline V CDR1 and CDR2: MDHEN, SYDVKM. V was clipped by 6 bases and J by 0 bases, with 12 bases between them. CDR3 region: CASSLGHPSNQPQHF. CDR3 DNA: TGTGCCAGCAGCCTGGGACACCCTAGCAATCAGCCCCAGCATTTT.

The V call is TRBV10-3, the J call TRBJ2-2; D gene uncertain. CDR1 and CDR2 from the germline V gene are ENHRY and SYGVKD. The CDR3 length is 15 residues. The ends were cut back, 3 bases at V and 0 bases at J, with 8 bases in the middle. The CDR3: CAISDSFSNTGELFF. The CDR3 bases are TGTGCCATCAGTGACAGCTTTTCGAACACCGGGGAGCTGTTTTTT.

The CDR3 DNA reads as TGTGCCAGCAGCTTAGCCACAGGAGCTGGAAACACCATATATTTT. It yields the protein CASSLATGAGNTIYF. The chain links TRBV7-9 to TRBJ1-3; weak D call: TRBD1 (5 bases). The CDR3 length is 15 residues. V lost 0 bases to trimming and J lost 2 bases, with 8 bases between them. Germline-derived CDR1 and CDR2 are SEHNR and FQNEAQ (reference sequence).

The rearrangement joins TRBV5-6 to TRBJ1-1; D ambiguous. CDR3 size: 15 residues. CDR1 is SGHDT and CDR2 is YYEEEE in the germline V gene. The ends were cut back, 0 bases at V and 4 bases at J, with 13 bases in the middle. The CDR3 loop is CASSLAAGIGTEAFF. The CDR3, as DNA: TGTGCCAGCAGCTTGGCCGCGGGGATCGGCACTGAAGCTTTCTTT. The full variable domain, rest sourced from reference TRBV5-6 and TRBJ1-1, is DAGVTQSPTHLIKTRGQQVTLRCSPKSGHDTVSWYQQALGQGPQFIFQYYEEEERQRGNFPDRFSGHQFPNYSSELNVNALLLGDSALYLCASSLAAGIGTEAFFGQGTRLTVV.

This chain connects TRBV9 to TRBJ1-5; D unclear. The CDR3 runs to 15 residues. CDR1 is SGDLS, CDR2 YYNGEE, per germline. Trimming took off 4 bases at V and 0 bases at J, with 11 bases between the two ends. Written as DNA, the CDR3 is TGTGCCAGCAGCAGCCTTGGGAATAGCAATCAGCCCCAGCATTTT. As protein: CASSSLGNSNQPQHF.

The J gene is TRBJ1-3, the V gene TRBV9, with unresolved D. V lost 2 bases and J lost 4, with 16 bases in between. The germline gives CDR1 SGDLS, CDR2 YYNGEE. The CDR3 contains 16 residues. This chain's CDR3 is CASSVDPEGPGNTIYF. CDR3 nucleotides: TGTGCCAGCAGCGTCGACCCGGAGGGTCCCGGAAACACCATATATTTT.

The V gene is TRBV28, the J gene TRBJ1-4; no clear D. The germline gives CDR1 MDHEN, CDR2 SYDVKM. Trimming stripped 3 bases from V and 5 bases from J, with 7 bases between. The CDR3 extends over 13 amino acids. The CDR3 DNA reads as TGTGCCAGCAGTTTGAACGGGAATGAAAAACTGTTTTTT. Translated, it gives CASSLNGNEKLFF.

The V call is TRBV9, the J call TRBJ1-1, with D possibly being TRBD1 (5 bases). There are 14 residues in the CDR3. CDR1 is SGDLS, CDR2 YYNGEE, per germline. Trimming left V 4 bases short and J 1 base short, with 11 bases between. CDR3 in DNA: TGTGCCAGCAGCCTCAGGGACTGGAACACTGAAGCTTTCTTT. Translating gives CASSLRDWNTEAFF.

The chain couples TRBV13 to TRBJ1-1, with a weak D call TRBD1 (6 bases). V gave up 5 bases and J gave up 4 bases, with 11 bases separating them. CDR1 and CDR2 from the germline V gene are PRHDT and FYEKMQ (reference sequence). CDR3 size: 13 residues. CDR3 nucleotides: TGTGCCAGCAGCGGGGGGCGCGGCACTGAAGCTTTCTTT. It translates to CASSGGRGTEAFF. Combining the CDR3 with reference TRBV13 and TRBJ1-1 gives the whole variable domain AAGVIQSPRHLIKEKRETATLKCYPIPRHDTVYWYQQGPGQDPQFLISFYEKMQSDKGSIPDRFSAQQFSDYHSELNMSSLELGDSALYFCASSGGRGTEAFFGQGTRLTVV.

The chain recombines TRBV9 with TRBJ1-3, with D possibly being TRBD1 (5 bases). The CDR3 loop spans 16 amino acids. Germline CDR1 SGDLS, CDR2 YYNGEE. V was cut by 0 bases and J by 4 bases, with 14 bases left in between. The CDR3 DNA reads as TGTGCCAGCAGCGTAGCTTACAGGTCATCGGGAAACACCATATATTTT. Translation gives CASSVAYRSSGNTIYF.

The chain has TRBV6-5 and TRBJ2-3, with TRBD2 identical over 10 bases. Per germline, CDR1 MNHEY and CDR2 SVGAGI. CDR3 length: 14 amino acids. V trimming: 8 bases; J trimming: 3 bases; junction bases outside the gene matches: 5. The CDR3 reads CASGPGLATDTQYF. CDR3 nucleotides: TGTGCCAGCGGCCCGGGACTAGCGACAGATACGCAGTATTTT.

This chain joins TRBV29-1 and TRBJ2-6; 7 bases agree with TRBD2. Germline V gene sequence: CDR1 SQVTM, CDR2 ANQGSEA. The CDR3 runs to 16 residues. The junction had 7 bases not matched to a gene; V was cut back by 2 bases and J by 3 bases. The CDR3 coding sequence is TGCAGCGTTGAAACGAGGGGAGGGAATGGGGCCAACGTCCTGACTTTC. It specifies CSVETRGGNGANVLTF.

The chain recombines TRBV6-5 with TRBJ1-5, with TRBD1 identical over 7 bases. Per germline, CDR1 MNHEY and CDR2 SVGAGI. The V segment lost 6 bases and the J segment 5 bases; nucleotides outside the gene matches: 4. The CDR3 extends over 13 amino acids. The CDR3 DNA sequence: TGTGCCAGCAGCTGGACAGGAGATCAGCCCCAGCATTTT. It specifies CASSWTGDQPQHF.

The rearrangement links TRBV11-3 to TRBJ1-3; possible D gene TRBD1, 5 bases. The length of the CDR3 is 14 residues. CDR1 SGHNT and CDR2 YENEEA come from the germline V gene. Between the trimmed V and J ends, which lost 8 bases and 0 bases, there was a span of 11 bases. The CDR3 sequence: CASRRGGSGNTIYF. The CDR3 DNA is TGTGCCAGCCGACGCGGGGGCTCTGGAAACACCATATATTTT.

The chain is built from TRBV7-9 and TRBJ2-5; 7 nucleotides match TRBD1. Germline V gene data show CDR1 as SEHNR and CDR2 as FQNEAQ (reference sequence). The V segment lost 4 bases and the J segment 2 bases; nucleotides outside the gene matches: 7. The CDR3 totals 15 residues. The CDR3 loop is CASSYNRGVQETQYF. For the CDR3, the DNA is TGTGCCAGCAGCTACAACAGGGGCGTACAAGAGACCCAGTACTTC.

This chain connects TRBV9 to TRBJ2-5, with 11 bases aligning to TRBD1. The V gene end was trimmed by 6 bases and the J gene end by 4 bases; junction bases not matched to a gene: 8. Looked up from germline, CDR1 is SGDLS and CDR2 is YYNGEE. The CDR3 runs to 15 residues. CDR3 protein: CASTSGQGAGETQYF. CDR3 DNA: TGTGCCAGCACCTCAGGACAGGGGGCGGGAGAGACCCAGTACTTC.

The chain is built from TRBV6-5 and TRBJ1-1; 9 nucleotides align to TRBD1. Germline V CDR1 and CDR2: MNHEY, SVGAGI. The CDR3 runs 12 residues. J gave up 7 bases and V 6 bases, and 3 bases lay outside the gene matches. The CDR3: CASRRTGVEAFF. The CDR3 coding sequence is TGTGCCAGCAGAAGGACAGGGGTTGAAGCTTTCTTT.

The rearrangement links TRBV27 to TRBJ1-6, with D perhaps TRBD1 (5 bases). V was shortened by 5 bases and J by 9 bases, with 14 bases between the two germline ends. The CDR3 is 14 residues long. Germline V CDR1 and CDR2: MNHEY, SMNVEV (reference sequence). The CDR3 here is CASSPDRKRSPLHF. The CDR3 DNA reads as TGTGCCAGCAGTCCCGACAGAAAACGTTCACCCCTCCACTTT.

The chain carries TRBV9 and TRBJ2-1; 15 nucleotides align to TRBD2. V lost 3 bases and J lost 4; bases outside the gene matches: 2. Germline CDR1 SGDLS, CDR2 YYNGEE. The CDR3 length is 16 residues. As DNA, the CDR3 is TGTGCCAGCAGCGGGACTAGCGGGGGGGTTTACAATGAGCAGTTCTTC. Amino acids: CASSGTSGGVYNEQFF.

This clone has a single count. The rearrangement uses TRBV5-4 and TRBJ2-1; D not certain. V shed 0 bases and J shed 8 bases, with 24 bases lying between them. This CDR3 has 18 residues. Looked up from germline, CDR1 is SGHNT and CDR2 is YYREEE (reference sequence). CDR3 sequence: CASSLVPGTLVDGDEQFF. The CDR3, as DNA: TGTGCCAGCAGCTTGGTCCCCGGCACCCTAGTAGACGGCGATGAGCAGTTCTTC.

This chain joins TRBV7-9 and TRBJ2-3, with TRBD2 matching over 13 bases. This CDR3 region has 17 residues. Looked up from germline, CDR1 is SEHNR and CDR2 is FQNEAQ (reference sequence). The V segment lost 5 bases and the J segment 1 base; nucleotides outside the gene matches: 6. CDR3 nucleotide sequence: TGTGCCAGCAGCCCTGGACTAGCGGGGGCTCGCACAGATACGCAGTATTTT. This translates into CASSPGLAGARTDTQYF.

The V and J genes are TRBV7-2 and TRBJ1-1; D not resolved. The CDR3 covers 14 residues. Germline V gene lookup returns CDR1 SGHTA and CDR2 FQGNSA. Trimming took 5 bases from V and 2 from J, leaving 12 bases between them. The CDR3 coding sequence is TGTGCCAGCAGCGATTCCCCGGCCAACACTGAAGCTTTCTTT. This encodes CASSDSPANTEAFF.

The V and J genes are TRBV7-2 and TRBJ2-6; D gene uncertain. The V end was cut by 5 bases, the J end by 1 base, with 12 bases between. The CDR3 totals 16 residues. CDR1 and CDR2 from the germline V gene are SGHTA and FQGNSA. Written as DNA, the CDR3 is TGTGCCAGCAGCCCCCGGGCCCCGTCTGGGGCCAACGTCCTGACTTTC. Residues: CASSPRAPSGANVLTF.

The chain combines TRBV19 with TRBJ2-3, with D perhaps given as TRBD1 or TRBD2 (6 bases each). Trimming took off 1 base at V and 4 bases at J, with 9 bases between the two ends. CDR1 is LNHDA, CDR2 SQIVND, per germline (reference sequence). The CDR3 is made up of 14 amino acids. The DNA for the CDR3 is TGTGCCAGTAGTATAGCGGGGGCCGCAGATACGCAGTATTTT. Protein sequence: CASSIAGAADTQYF.